What follows are 4 T cell receptor beta chains derived from one specimen sequenced in a study of cytomegalovirus exposure and HLA in healthy donors. Libraries were prepared by immunoSEQ multiplex PCR; TCRdb keeps only in-frame clonotypes and omits some of them. The sample lists 90,000 to 150,000 clones; approximately 88% were seen once. The specimen sequenced was PBMCs. These receptors all stem from a woman aged 18-29 years in good health and CMV-seropositive.

This clone was counted only a few times. This chain links TRBV13 with TRBJ1-1; D perhaps matches TRBD1 (5 bases). CDR1 PRHDT and CDR2 FYEKMQ come from the germline V gene (reference sequence). The CDR3 is 15 amino acids. The ends were cut back, 5 bases at V and 1 base at J, with 14 bases in the middle. The CDR3 reads CASSPRGGGNTEAFF. The CDR3 region has the DNA TGTGCCAGCAGCCCACGGGGGGGAGGGAACACTGAAGCTTTCTTT.

This clone came up once. The V and J genes are TRBV30 and TRBJ1-5; D not resolved. Trimming left V 0 bases short and J 0 bases short, with 9 bases between. The CDR3 spans 15 residues. The germline gives CDR1 GTSNPN, CDR2 SVGIG (reference sequence). The CDR3 sequence is CAWSVGGYSNQPQHF. In DNA, the CDR3 is TGTGCCTGGAGTGTCGGAGGGTATAGCAATCAGCCCCAGCATTTT. The full variable domain, in which reference TRBV30 and TRBJ1-5 provide the parts outside the CDR3, is SQTIHQWPATLVQPVGSPLSLECTVEGTSNPNLYWYRQAAGRGLQLLFYSVGIGQISSEVPQNLSASRPQDRQFILSSKKLLLSDSGFYLCAWSVGGYSNQPQHFGDGTRLSIL.

This clone was detected only once. The chain is built from TRBV7-3 and TRBJ2-2, with TRBD1 matching over 8 bases. Unmatched junction bases numbered 10, after V lost 5 bases and J lost 2 bases. The CDR3 is made up of 17 amino acids. Germline CDR1 SGHTA, CDR2 FQGTGA. The CDR3 protein is CASSARDRSTNTGELFF. The CDR3 DNA sequence: TGTGCCAGCAGCGCGAGGGACAGGAGCACCAACACCGGGGAGCTGTTTTTT.

The chain employs TRBV28 and TRBJ1-1; TRBD1 is a possible D gene (5 bases). Germline V CDR1 and CDR2: MDHEN, SYDVKM. The length of the CDR3 is 15 residues. The V end lost 5 bases, the J end lost 3 bases, and 16 bases lay between the germline ends. The CDR3 sequence is CASSGPSGGDTEAFF. In nucleotides, the CDR3 is TGTGCCAGCAGTGGACCTTCCGGGGGGGACACTGAAGCTTTCTTT.